Below, 23 T cell receptor beta chains from the same sample are listed, as sequenced in a study of blood T cell repertoires in COVID-19. The repertoire was sequenced with immunoSEQ multiplex PCR; TCRdb's copy has only in-frame clones and lacks some. The table includes roughly 87,000 clones, 70% to 85% detected once. Material for sequencing was peripheral blood. The receptor source for this set is a woman in her forties or fifties with acute or convalescent COVID-19.

The rearrangement uses TRBV4-2 and TRBJ1-5, with TRBD1 identical over 9 bases. Per germline, CDR1 LGHNA and CDR2 YNFKEQ. This CDR3 is 15 amino acids long. V lost 2 bases to trimming and J lost 6 bases; unmatched junction nucleotides: 5. The CDR3 region has the DNA TGTGCCAGCAGCCAACGACAGGGGGAGTTTCAGCCCCAGCATTTT. This encodes CASSQRQGEFQPQHF.

This sequence joins TRBV6-1 and TRBJ2-7, with 9 bases that match TRBD1. Germline CDR1 and CDR2: MNHNS and SASEGT. V was pared by 1 base and J by 6 bases, with 7 bases of the junction left unmatched. This CDR3 contains 15 residues. CDR3 nucleotides: TGTGCCAGCAGTGAAGGGGACAGGGTGAGGTGCGAGCAGTACTTC. This encodes CASSEGDRVRCEQYF.

This clone was seen a few times. The rearrangement joins TRBV19 to TRBJ1-4, with no clear D. The CDR3 consists of 17 residues. The ends were cut back, 6 bases at V and 4 bases at J, with 21 bases in the middle. Germline CDR1 and CDR2: LNHDA and SQIVND (reference sequence). The CDR3, as DNA: TGTGCCAGTAGCATATCTCTTAGAGGGAAGGGTAATGAAAAACTGTTTTTT. It is translated as CASSISLRGKGNEKLFF.

The chain employs TRBV2 and TRBJ2-5; D is uncertain. This CDR3 is built from 14 residues. Germline CDR1 is SNHLY and CDR2 is FYNNEI. The V end lost 4 bases, the J end lost 5 bases, and 14 bases lay between the germline ends. CDR3 sequence: CASSARWRMETQYF. The CDR3 DNA is TGTGCCAGCAGTGCACGGTGGCGGATGGAGACCCAGTACTTC.

The chain employs TRBV28 and TRBJ2-7; tentative D call: TRBD1 (5 bases). Germline loops: CDR1 MDHEN, CDR2 SYDVKM. The CDR3 length is 13 residues. Trimming pared 2 bases from V and 3 bases from J, leaving 8 bases between. The CDR3 spells CASSLQQDYEQYF. The DNA for the CDR3 is TGTGCCAGCAGTTTACAACAGGACTACGAGCAGTACTTC. Full variable domain (remainder filled in from reference TRBV28 and TRBJ2-7): DVKVTQSSRYLVKRTGEKVFLECVQDMDHENMFWYRQDPGLGLRLIYFSYDVKMKEKGDIPEGYSVSREKKERFSLILESASTNQTSMYLCASSLQQDYEQYFGPGTRLTVT.

The rearrangement links TRBV7-6 to TRBJ2-7; 7 nucleotides match TRBD1. The CDR3 runs 14 residues. Trimming took 1 base from V and 5 from J; bases not matched to a gene: 5. Germline-derived CDR1 and CDR2 are SGHVS and FNYEAQ. CDR3 coding DNA: TGTGCCAGCAGCTTAGTACAGGGGTCCCACGAGCAGTACTTC. Translation: CASSLVQGSHEQYF.

The rearrangement uses TRBV9 and TRBJ1-4; tentative D call: TRBD1 (5 bases). V was trimmed by 0 bases and J by 5 bases, leaving 11 bases between them. Germline V CDR1 and CDR2: SGDLS, YYNGEE. The CDR3 has 15 residues. Here the CDR3 reads CASSVEQGGNEKLFF. CDR3 bases: TGTGCCAGCAGCGTAGAGCAGGGAGGGAATGAAAAACTGTTTTTT.

The rearrangement uses TRBV6-5 and TRBJ1-5; D perhaps matches TRBD1 (6 bases). Trimming removed 6 bases from V and 6 bases from J, with 15 bases in between. The CDR3 extends over 14 amino acids. CDR1 and CDR2 (germline): MNHEY, SVGAGI. CDR3 nucleotide sequence: TGTGCCAGCAGCCGAATTCAGGGGACTCAGCCCCAGCATTTT. It codes for CASSRIQGTQPQHF.

This clone was found a few times. V and J are TRBV6-5 and TRBJ1-1; 10 nucleotides line up with TRBD1. J was trimmed by 0 bases and V by 5 bases; bases with no gene match: 3. Germline lookup yields CDR1 MNHEY and CDR2 SVGAGI. This CDR3 has 15 residues. The CDR3 bases are TGTGCCAGCAGTCGACAGGGGGCTTTGAACACTGAAGCTTTCTTT. Its translation: CASSRQGALNTEAFF.

This sequence joins TRBV2 and TRBJ1-2, with 9 bases matching TRBD1. The V gene end was trimmed by 8 bases and the J gene end by 4 bases; junction bases not matched to a gene: 8. Germline V gene sequence: CDR1 SNHLY, CDR2 FYNNEI. The CDR3 spans 14 residues. For the CDR3, the DNA is TGTGCCAGCGGAGCTCGACAGGGGGGCTATGGCTACACCTTC. It translates to CASGARQGGYGYTF.

J is TRBJ1-2 and V is TRBV5-5; perhaps TRBD1 as D (6 bases). Trimming shortened V by 4 bases and J by 2 bases, and 12 bases separated the two germline ends. Looked up from germline, CDR1 is SGHKS and CDR2 is YYEKEE (reference sequence). The CDR3 is 14 amino acids. The CDR3 spells CASSAATGNYGYTF. The CDR3 DNA is TGTGCCAGCAGCGCCGCTACAGGGAACTATGGCTACACCTTC. The entire variable domain, with the rest obtained from reference TRBV5-5 and TRBJ1-2, is as follows: DAGVTQSPTHLIKTRGQQVTLRCSPISGHKSVSWYQQVLGQGPQFIFQYYEKEERGRGNFPDRFSARQFPNYSSELNVNALLLGDSALYLCASSAATGNYGYTFGSGTRLTVV.

The rearrangement links TRBV9 to TRBJ1-2, with 7 positions matching TRBD1. Germline V gene lookup returns CDR1 SGDLS and CDR2 YYNGEE. Trimming cost V 0 bases and J 7 bases; bases outside gene matches: 9. This CDR3 region has 15 residues. CDR3 nucleotides: TGTGCCAGCAGCGTAGCGGCCAGGGGGTCTGGTGGCTACACCTTC. Translation: CASSVAARGSGGYTF.

The chain joins TRBV19 to TRBJ2-5, with 9 bases matching TRBD1. The CDR3 totals 14 residues. The J segment lost 2 bases and the V segment lost 4 bases, leaving 2 bases of the junction unmatched. Germline CDR1 LNHDA, CDR2 SQIVND (reference sequence). In DNA form, the CDR3 reads TGTGCCAGTAGTAAAGGACAGGGGCAAGAGACCCAGTACTTC. The encoded protein is CASSKGQGQETQYF.

V and J are TRBV24-1 and TRBJ1-5, with TRBD1 as a possible D gene (6 bases). Germline CDR1 KGHDR, CDR2 SFDVKD. The CDR3 runs 13 residues. The V and J ends lost 7 bases and 5 bases respectively, with 11 bases between them. This chain's CDR3 is CATSPDSYQPQHF. The CDR3 DNA follows: TGTGCCACCAGCCCGGACAGCTATCAGCCCCAGCATTTT.

The chain joins TRBV29-1 to TRBJ2-5, with a tentative D call TRBD1 (6 bases). The CDR3 is 12 residues long. V was cut by 4 bases and J by 11 bases, with 17 bases left in between. The germline V gene has CDR1 SQVTM and CDR2 ANQGSEA. The CDR3 DNA sequence: TGCAGCGTTGGACCTGGTGGGGACATGCAGTACTTC. Protein: CSVGPGGDMQYF.

The V and J genes are TRBV30 and TRBJ1-6; 8 positions match TRBD1. There are 14 residues in the CDR3. Trimming at V came to 2 bases and at J to 4 bases, leaving 1 base not matched to a gene. Germline V lookup: CDR1 GTSNPN, CDR2 SVGIG (reference sequence). The CDR3 DNA reads TGTGCCTGGAGTCGGGACAGGTATAATTCACCCCTCCACTTT. It specifies CAWSRDRYNSPLHF. Full variable domain (missing parts from reference TRBV30 and TRBJ1-6): SQTIHQWPATLVQPVGSPLSLECTVEGTSNPNLYWYRQAAGRGLQLLFYSVGIGQISSEVPQNLSASRPQDRQFILSSKKLLLSDSGFYLCAWSRDRYNSPLHFGNGTRLTVT.

A few counts support this clone. The V and J genes are TRBV6-5 and TRBJ1-1, with D maybe TRBD1 (6 bases). In germline, CDR1 is MNHEY, CDR2 SVGAGI. Trimming took 8 bases from V and 0 from J, leaving 13 bases between them. The length of the CDR3 is 14 residues. CDR3 protein: CASRSGAVNTEAFF. CDR3 DNA: TGTGCCAGCCGGTCAGGGGCGGTGAACACTGAAGCTTTCTTT.

The chain is built from TRBV7-2 and TRBJ2-3; 13 nucleotides agree with TRBD2. Trimming cost V 6 bases and J 0 bases; bases outside gene matches: 3. The germline CDR1 and CDR2 sequences are SGHTA and FQGNSA. CDR3 length: 16 amino acids. CDR3 sequence reads: CASSLLAGGSTDTQYF. For the CDR3, the DNA is TGTGCCAGCAGTCTACTAGCGGGGGGGAGCACAGATACGCAGTATTTT.

The V call is TRBV5-6, the J call TRBJ1-6, with D maybe TRBD1 (5 bases). Trimming shortened V by 0 bases and J by 7 bases, and 11 bases separated the two germline ends. Germline CDR1 is SGHDT and CDR2 is YYEEEE. This CDR3 region has 15 residues. DNA for the CDR3: TGTGCCAGCAGCTTGGTCGCAGGGAGGAATTCACCCCTCCACTTT. It is translated as CASSLVAGRNSPLHF. The complete variable domain, with remaining parts taken from reference TRBV5-6 and TRBJ1-6, reads DAGVTQSPTHLIKTRGQQVTLRCSPKSGHDTVSWYQQALGQGPQFIFQYYEEEERQRGNFPDRFSGHQFPNYSSELNVNALLLGDSALYLCASSLVAGRNSPLHFGNGTRLTVT.

V usage is TRBV7-2 and J usage is TRBJ2-7, with TRBD1 identical over 10 bases. The J segment lost 3 bases and the V segment lost 5 bases, leaving 4 bases of the junction unmatched. The CDR3 loop spans 14 amino acids. Germline CDR1 reads SGHTA; CDR2 reads FQGNSA. CDR3 bases: TGTGCCAGCAGCCCATGGACAGGGGGCTACGAGCAGTACTTC. It yields the protein CASSPWTGGYEQYF.

This clone was counted only a few times. The V call is TRBV2, the J call TRBJ1-5, with D unresolved. Germline V CDR1 and CDR2: SNHLY, FYNNEI. The ends were cut back, 5 bases at V and 4 bases at J, with 9 bases in the middle. There are 13 residues in the CDR3. The CDR3 is CASSTGENQPQHF. Here the CDR3 DNA reads TGTGCCAGCAGTACCGGGGAAAATCAGCCCCAGCATTTT.

The chain uses TRBV30 and TRBJ1-1, with D unresolved. V was pared by 4 bases and J by 7 bases, with 7 bases between. There are 10 residues in the CDR3. CDR1 GTSNPN and CDR2 SVGIG come from the germline V gene (reference sequence). This chain's CDR3 is CAWKSSEAFF. Here the CDR3 DNA reads TGTGCCTGGAAATCTAGTGAAGCTTTCTTT.

V usage is TRBV7-7 and J usage is TRBJ2-2, with D possibly TRBD1 on 6 matching bases. The CDR3 spans 15 residues. The germline gives CDR1 SSHAT, CDR2 FNYEAQ (reference sequence). Trimming removed 3 bases from V and 0 bases from J, with 8 bases in between. The CDR3 reads CASSFGQTNTGELFF. CDR3 coding DNA: TGTGCCAGCAGCTTTGGACAGACGAACACCGGGGAGCTGTTTTTT.